The sequence of this T cell receptor beta chain was determined in a study of T cell changes during pregnancy in multiple sclerosis. Trimming pared 7 bases from V and 4 bases from J, leaving 10 bases between. This CDR3 spans 11 amino acids. CDR1 and CDR2 from the germline V gene are DFQATT and SNEGSKA (reference sequence). This clone was observed a single time. The data were produced by immunoSEQ multiplex PCR, yet TCRdb's version contains in-frame clones alone and is incomplete. The data show under 70,000 clones, with roughly 92% seen just once and roughly 2.1% held by the top ten. V gene TRBV20-1 combines with J gene TRBJ1-2; D is ambiguous. The sample in question was peripheral blood, obtained in the third trimester of pregnancy. The sequence derives from a female donor in good health, enrolled as a control in a pregnancy study. As DNA, the CDR3 is TGCAGTGTCGAACCCAGCTATGGCTACACCTTC. The encoded protein is CSVEPSYGYTF.